The rows below give T cell receptor beta chains drawn from one sample of a study of T cell responses to AZD1222 COVID-19 vaccine. Produced via immunoSEQ multiplex PCR; TCRdb's table is partial and in-frame only. The table shows about 99,000 clones, with roughly 90% occurring only once. The sample consisted of peripheral blood, taken on day 0 of AZD1222 vaccination. These receptors were obtained from an adult in good health. Each CDR3 is given with its conserved first and last residue. A D gene is named only where the DNA matches it firmly. Clone sizes are given selectively: once, few, many, or a class where the clone is expanded.

v_gene: TRBV6-1
j_gene: TRBJ1-2
abundance: .
d_gene: .
CDR3nt: TGTGCCAGCAGTGAAGCGAGCGGCTGGCGGTATGGCTACACCTTC
CDR3aa: CASSEASGWRYGYTF

v_gene: TRBV6-5
j_gene: TRBJ1-1
abundance: .
d_gene: .
CDR3nt: TGTGCCAGCAGGAAAGAGACAGGTGGGAACACTGAAGCTTTCTTT
CDR3aa: CASRKETGGNTEAFF

v_gene: TRBV2
j_gene: TRBJ1-3
abundance: .
d_gene: .
CDR3nt: TGTGCCAGCAGTGAACTCACAGGGTCTGGAAACACCATATATTTT
CDR3aa: CASSELTGSGNTIYF

v_gene: TRBV6-6
j_gene: TRBJ2-3
abundance: .
d_gene: TRBD1
CDR3nt: TGTGCCAGCAATGACAGGGGAAGCGATACGCAGTATTTT
CDR3aa: CASNDRGSDTQYF

v_gene: TRBV5-6
j_gene: TRBJ1-5
abundance: .
d_gene: .
CDR3nt: TGTGCCAGCAGCTTGGTGGGATCACGACAGCCCCAGCATTTT
CDR3aa: CASSLVGSRQPQHF

v_gene: TRBV5-1
j_gene: TRBJ2-3
abundance: once
d_gene: .
CDR3nt: TGCGCCAGCAGGGAGAACACAGATACGCAGTATTTT
CDR3aa: CASRENTDTQYF

v_gene: TRBV14
j_gene: TRBJ2-3
abundance: .
d_gene: .
CDR3nt: TGTGCCAGCAGCCAAGCCAAGAGCATTGTTCAGGGGATAACAGATACGCAGTATTTT
CDR3aa: CASSQAKSIVQGITDTQYF

v_gene: TRBV28
j_gene: TRBJ1-2
abundance: .
d_gene: .
CDR3nt: TGTGCCAGCACAACCCCCTCTGAAACAGGGATCTATGGCTACACCTTC
CDR3aa: CASTTPSETGIYGYTF

v_gene: TRBV7-9
j_gene: TRBJ1-5
abundance: .
d_gene: .
CDR3nt: TGTGCCAGCAGCCCTTCTGTTTCGGGGAGCAATCAGCCCCAGCATTTT
CDR3aa: CASSPSVSGSNQPQHF

v_gene: TRBV2
j_gene: TRBJ1-2
abundance: once
d_gene: .
CDR3nt: TGTGCCAGCAGTCCTACCTCCAGGACGGATTATGGCTACACCTTC
CDR3aa: CASSPTSRTDYGYTF

v_gene: TRBV10-3
j_gene: TRBJ1-1
abundance: .
d_gene: TRBD1
CDR3nt: TGTGCCATCAGTAACTTGGGCCAACAACAGGGGGCGACTGAAGCTTTCTTT
CDR3aa: CAISNLGQQQGATEAFF

v_gene: TRBV6-6
j_gene: TRBJ1-1
abundance: .
d_gene: .
CDR3nt: TGTGCCAGCAGTTACTCGGGGATCCGCACTGAAGCTTTCTTT
CDR3aa: CASSYSGIRTEAFF

v_gene: TRBV7-6
j_gene: TRBJ2-5
abundance: .
d_gene: .
CDR3nt: TGTGCCAGCAGCTCCCGGTGGGGGGTCCAAGAGACCCAGTACTTC
CDR3aa: CASSSRWGVQETQYF

v_gene: TRBV27
j_gene: TRBJ1-5
abundance: .
d_gene: TRBD1
CDR3nt: TGTGCCAGCAGTCCTGACAGGGGGGACGGTCAGCCCCAGCATTTT
CDR3aa: CASSPDRGDGQPQHF

v_gene: TRBV7-8
j_gene: TRBJ1-1
abundance: once
d_gene: TRBD1
CDR3nt: TGTGCCAGCAGCAGATTTGACAGGGACACTGAAGCTTTCTTT
CDR3aa: CASSRFDRDTEAFF

v_gene: TRBV2
j_gene: TRBJ1-5
abundance: .
d_gene: TRBD1
CDR3nt: TGTGCCAGCAGTGACGAGACAGGGAGCAATCAGCCCCAGCATTTT
CDR3aa: CASSDETGSNQPQHF

v_gene: TRBV12-3/TRBV12-4
j_gene: TRBJ2-7
abundance: .
d_gene: .
CDR3nt: TGTGCCAGCAGTTTAGCTGGGAGGGAGCAGTACTTC
CDR3aa: CASSLAGREQYF

v_gene: TRBV6-5
j_gene: TRBJ1-5
abundance: .
d_gene: .
CDR3nt: TGTGCCAGCAGCCGAGATAGTCAGCCCCAGCATTTT
CDR3aa: CASSRDSQPQHF

v_gene: TRBV5-1
j_gene: TRBJ2-3
abundance: .
d_gene: .
CDR3nt: TGCGCCAGCAGCACCTGGTCCATATCTAGCACAGATACGCAGTATTTT
CDR3aa: CASSTWSISSTDTQYF

v_gene: TRBV28
j_gene: TRBJ1-6
abundance: .
d_gene: TRBD1
CDR3nt: TGTGCCACCACAGGGGGTTTATCCTATAATTCACCCCTCCACTTT
CDR3aa: CATTGGLSYNSPLHF

v_gene: TRBV5-8
j_gene: TRBJ1-3
abundance: once
d_gene: .
CDR3nt: TGTGCCAGCAGCGGCTACACTGGACCCACTATTGGAAACACCATATATTTT
CDR3aa: CASSGYTGPTIGNTIYF

v_gene: TRBV7-3
j_gene: TRBJ2-3
abundance: .
d_gene: .
CDR3nt: TGTGCCAGCAGCTTAAGGTCTAGCACAGATACGCAGTATTTT
CDR3aa: CASSLRSSTDTQYF

v_gene: TRBV7-3
j_gene: TRBJ2-2
abundance: .
d_gene: TRBD1
CDR3nt: TGTGCCAGCAGCTCACGACAGGGGGTTGGCGGGGAGCTGTTTTTT
CDR3aa: CASSSRQGVGGELFF

v_gene: TRBV19
j_gene: TRBJ1-1
abundance: .
d_gene: .
CDR3nt: TGTGCCGCAGGGACCGGGGGGACTGAAGCTTTCTTT
CDR3aa: CAAGTGGTEAFF

v_gene: TRBV5-1
j_gene: TRBJ2-7
abundance: .
d_gene: TRBD2
CDR3nt: TGCGCCAGCACAGCGGGGCCGAGCTCCTACGAGCAGTACTTC
CDR3aa: CASTAGPSSYEQYF

v_gene: TRBV25-1
j_gene: TRBJ1-2
abundance: .
d_gene: .
CDR3nt: TGTGCCAGCAGTGAAACGGGGGACACCTATGGCTACACCTTC
CDR3aa: CASSETGDTYGYTF

v_gene: TRBV5-1
j_gene: TRBJ1-6
abundance: .
d_gene: TRBD1
CDR3nt: TGCGCCAGCAGCGCGGGACAGAACTTTCCCAATTCACCCCTCCACTTT
CDR3aa: CASSAGQNFPNSPLHF

v_gene: TRBV7-2
j_gene: TRBJ1-2
abundance: once
d_gene: TRBD1
CDR3nt: TGTGCCAGCAGCGACAGGGGGCGGTTCCACTATGGCTACACCTTC
CDR3aa: CASSDRGRFHYGYTF

v_gene: TRBV20-1
j_gene: TRBJ1-3
abundance: .
d_gene: TRBD1
CDR3nt: TGCAGTGCTAGTGGAGCGCAGGGGGACTCTGGAAACACCATATATTTT
CDR3aa: CSASGAQGDSGNTIYF

v_gene: TRBV6-1
j_gene: TRBJ1-2
abundance: few
d_gene: TRBD1
CDR3nt: TGTGCCAGCAGTGAAGTGGGGGACAGGGTAGCTAACTATGGCTACACCTTC
CDR3aa: CASSEVGDRVANYGYTF

v_gene: TRBV9
j_gene: TRBJ1-2
abundance: .
d_gene: TRBD1
CDR3nt: TGTGCCAGCAGCGCCGGACAGGGGACTAAAGGCTACACCTTC
CDR3aa: CASSAGQGTKGYTF

v_gene: TRBV10-2
j_gene: TRBJ1-5
abundance: .
d_gene: TRBD1
CDR3nt: TGCGCCAGCAGCACGGACAGGAATCAGCCCCAGCATTTT
CDR3aa: CASSTDRNQPQHF

v_gene: TRBV6-6
j_gene: TRBJ1-5
abundance: few
d_gene: .
CDR3nt: TGTGCCAGCAGTTACCCGGACGGCAATCAGCCCCAGCATTTT
CDR3aa: CASSYPDGNQPQHF

v_gene: TRBV19
j_gene: TRBJ2-1
abundance: .
d_gene: TRBD2
CDR3nt: TGTGCCAGTAGTACTTTGTATCCGGGACTAGTGGGGGGGTATGCCAAGGGTGAGCAGTTCTTC
CDR3aa: CASSTLYPGLVGGYAKGEQFF

v_gene: TRBV19
j_gene: TRBJ1-1
abundance: .
d_gene: TRBD1
CDR3nt: TGTGCCAGTAGTACAGGGACAGGGAGTGAAGCTTTCTTT
CDR3aa: CASSTGTGSEAFF

v_gene: TRBV9
j_gene: TRBJ2-1
abundance: .
d_gene: .
CDR3nt: TGTGCCAGCAGCGTAGGTAGTGGTTACAATGAGCAGTTCTTC
CDR3aa: CASSVGSGYNEQFF

v_gene: TRBV14
j_gene: TRBJ1-1
abundance: once
d_gene: .
CDR3nt: TGTGCCAGCAGCCAAGATTTGGCGGTAAACACTGAAGCTTTCTTT
CDR3aa: CASSQDLAVNTEAFF

v_gene: TRBV5-8
j_gene: TRBJ1-5
abundance: .
d_gene: .
CDR3nt: TGTGCCAGCAGCTTGGGCGGGGGTTGGAGCAATCAGCCCCAGCATTTT
CDR3aa: CASSLGGGWSNQPQHF

v_gene: TRBV29-1
j_gene: TRBJ2-7
abundance: .
d_gene: .
CDR3nt: TGCAGCGCGGGACACCACCTGGCCTACGAGCAGTACTTC
CDR3aa: CSAGHHLAYEQYF

v_gene: TRBV6-6
j_gene: TRBJ2-5
abundance: .
d_gene: TRBD1
CDR3nt: TGTGCCAGCGGGACAGAACCAGAGACCCAGTACTTC
CDR3aa: CASGTEPETQYF

v_gene: TRBV4-2
j_gene: TRBJ2-7
abundance: many
d_gene: TRBD1
CDR3nt: TGTGCCAGCAGCCCGACAGGGGGCCGCGACGAGCAGTACTTC
CDR3aa: CASSPTGGRDEQYF

v_gene: TRBV5-1
j_gene: TRBJ1-2
abundance: large
d_gene: TRBD1
CDR3nt: TGCGCCAGCAGCCCGGACAGGGTTGGAAGTGGCTACACCTTC
CDR3aa: CASSPDRVGSGYTF

v_gene: TRBV4-1
j_gene: TRBJ2-3
abundance: medium-sized
d_gene: .
CDR3nt: TGCGCCAGCAGCATGACTCCAAGAGATACGCAGTATTTT
CDR3aa: CASSMTPRDTQYF

v_gene: TRBV19
j_gene: TRBJ1-3
abundance: .
d_gene: TRBD1
CDR3nt: TGTGCCAGTAGTCAACAGGGGGCTAGCGGAAACACCATATATTTT
CDR3aa: CASSQQGASGNTIYF

v_gene: TRBV18
j_gene: TRBJ1-1
abundance: .
d_gene: .
CDR3nt: TGTGCCAGCTCACCAGAGGTGGGCACTGAAGCTTTCTTT
CDR3aa: CASSPEVGTEAFF

v_gene: TRBV30
j_gene: TRBJ1-3
abundance: few
d_gene: .
CDR3nt: TGTGCCTGGAGGCAAGGGGTAACTGGAAACACCATATATTTT
CDR3aa: CAWRQGVTGNTIYF

v_gene: TRBV11-2
j_gene: TRBJ1-4
abundance: .
d_gene: TRBD1
CDR3nt: TGTGCCAGCAGCTTAGATCACGGGACAGCGAAAGAAAAACTGTTTTTT
CDR3aa: CASSLDHGTAKEKLFF

v_gene: TRBV2
j_gene: TRBJ2-5
abundance: .
d_gene: .
CDR3nt: TGTGCCAGCAGTGAAGCGTGGGTGGGGCAAGAGACCCAGTACTTC
CDR3aa: CASSEAWVGQETQYF

v_gene: TRBV2
j_gene: TRBJ2-3
abundance: .
d_gene: TRBD1
CDR3nt: TGTGCCAGCGTCGGGTACAGGGGGCGTGCAGATACGCAGTATTTT
CDR3aa: CASVGYRGRADTQYF

v_gene: TRBV19
j_gene: TRBJ2-1
abundance: .
d_gene: TRBD2
CDR3nt: TGTGCCAGTAGTCAGACTAGCGGGGACTACAATGAGCAGTTCTTC
CDR3aa: CASSQTSGDYNEQFF

v_gene: TRBV2
j_gene: TRBJ2-1
abundance: .
d_gene: .
CDR3nt: TGTGCCAGCATCTTTGGGGGGGGGACATACAATGAGCAGTTCTTC
CDR3aa: CASIFGGGTYNEQFF

v_gene: TRBV5-4
j_gene: TRBJ2-7
abundance: .
d_gene: TRBD2
CDR3nt: TGTGCCAGCAGCTTGGTAGGGACTAGCGGGCGATACGAGCAGTACTTC
CDR3aa: CASSLVGTSGRYEQYF

v_gene: TRBV5-1
j_gene: TRBJ1-5
abundance: .
d_gene: .
CDR3nt: TGCGCCAGCAGCTTGGAGGGATCTAGCAATCAGCCCCAGCATTTT
CDR3aa: CASSLEGSSNQPQHF

v_gene: TRBV27
j_gene: TRBJ2-6
abundance: .
d_gene: .
CDR3nt: TGTGCCAGCAGTTTATCGTACAGGGAGGCTGGGGCCAACGTCCTGACTTTC
CDR3aa: CASSLSYREAGANVLTF

v_gene: TRBV30
j_gene: TRBJ1-5
abundance: .
d_gene: TRBD1
CDR3nt: TGTGCCTGGAGCTGGGGGGCAGGGGGGAATCAGCCCCAGCATTTT
CDR3aa: CAWSWGAGGNQPQHF